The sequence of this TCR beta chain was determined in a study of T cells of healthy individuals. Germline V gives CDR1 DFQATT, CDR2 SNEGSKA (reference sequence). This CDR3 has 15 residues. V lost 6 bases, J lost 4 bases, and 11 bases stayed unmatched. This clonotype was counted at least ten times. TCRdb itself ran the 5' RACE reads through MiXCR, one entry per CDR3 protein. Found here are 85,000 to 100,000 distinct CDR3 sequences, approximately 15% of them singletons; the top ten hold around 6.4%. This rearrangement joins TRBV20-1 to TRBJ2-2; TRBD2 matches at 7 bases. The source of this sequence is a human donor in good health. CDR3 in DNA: TGCAGTGCCGAGAGGAGGGAGGGTTTCACCGGGGAGCTGTTTTTT. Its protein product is CSAERREGFTGELFF.